Given below is one TCR beta chain in context. This sample was taken from a study of T cell changes during pregnancy in multiple sclerosis. The length of the CDR3 is 16 residues. V lost 0 bases and J lost 0; bases outside the gene matches: 1. Germline-derived CDR1 and CDR2 are SGHVS and FQNEAQ. Method: immunoSEQ multiplex PCR; TCRdb's copy keeps in-frame clones and lacks some. The sample includes about 110,000 clones, approximately 93% seen only once; the top ten take about 3%. The chain is built from TRBV7-8 and TRBJ2-7, with TRBD2 matching over 11 bases. The TCR comes from a female donor with multiple sclerosis, enrolled in a pregnancy study. Specimen: peripheral blood, collected after pregnancy. In nucleotides, the CDR3 is TGTGCCAGCAGCTTAGCACTAGCGGGGGACTCCTACGAGCAGTACTTC. Its protein is CASSLALAGDSYEQYF.